This is a list of T cell receptor beta chains from one sample in a study of CD8 T cells in Susac syndrome. TCRdb processed the immunoSEQ multiplex PCR reads anew with MiXCR; each CDR3 protein has one entry. Counted here are about 300,000 distinct CDR3 sequences, approximately 89% occurring once; the ten biggest clones make up approximately 0.18%. Sequencing used CD8+ T cells from PBMCs. The source is a human donor with multiple sclerosis. The CDR3 runs from the conserved cysteine through the conserved F or W. A D gene is named only where the DNA matches it firmly. Rows give clone size only sometimes, using once, few, many, or a class for an expanded clone.

v_call,j_call,d_call,clone_size,cdr3_nt,cdr3_aa
TRBV6-1,TRBJ2-1,-,-,TGTGCCAGCAGTGAAGTGGGCGGGACCGCCGGTGAGCAGTTCTTC,CASSEVGGTAGEQFF
TRBV12-3/TRBV12-4,TRBJ2-3,TRBD2,-,TGTGCCAGCAACGCCCCGACAGACACTAGCGGGAGGGCCCCCACAGATACGCAGTATTTT,CASNAPTDTSGRAPTDTQYF
TRBV7-3,TRBJ2-3,TRBD2,-,TGTGCCAGCAGCCAAGAAGCGGGGGGGCTCTCAGATACGCAGTATTTT,CASSQEAGGLSDTQYF
TRBV4-3,TRBJ1-5,-,-,TGCGCCAGCAGCCAAGATTTTCCGGTAGGGGGCAATCAGCCCCAGCATTTT,CASSQDFPVGGNQPQHF
TRBV7-9,TRBJ2-7,-,-,TGTGCCAGCAGCTTCGGTCGGAGAAACTACGAGCAGTACTTC,CASSFGRRNYEQYF
TRBV27,TRBJ1-4,-,-,TGTGCCAGCAGCCGGGGGGTGGGTAATGAAAAACTGTTTTTT,CASSRGVGNEKLFF
TRBV27,TRBJ2-7,-,-,TGTGCCAGCAGTTTATTGGGGGGTCTACCCTACGAGCAGTACTTC,CASSLLGGLPYEQYF
TRBV20-1,TRBJ2-7,-,-,TGCAGTGCCAGACTAGTAGGAGAGCAGTACTTC,CSARLVGEQYF
TRBV5-5,TRBJ2-7,-,-,TGTGCCAGCAGCTTCACGGAGGACGAGCAGTACTTC,CASSFTEDEQYF
TRBV4-1,TRBJ1-5,TRBD1,-,TGCGCCAGCAGCCAAGATGGCGGACAGGCTAATCAGCCCCAGCATTTT,CASSQDGGQANQPQHF
TRBV7-2,TRBJ2-5,-,-,TGTGCCAGCAGCCAAACTAGTATTGTCCCAGAGACCCAGTACTTC,CASSQTSIVPETQYF
TRBV4-3,TRBJ1-1,-,-,TGCGCCAGCAGCCAAGAGGGGTTCATGAACACTGAAGCTTTCTTT,CASSQEGFMNTEAFF
TRBV2,TRBJ2-7,TRBD1,-,TGTGCCAGTTGGCCGGGACAGGGGGCGCGTGAGCAGTACTTC,CASWPGQGAREQYF
TRBV29-1,TRBJ2-6,-,-,TGCAGCGTTGCCAGTCGCCACGGTGACGGGGCCAACGTCCTGACTTTC,CSVASRHGDGANVLTF
TRBV6-2/TRBV6-3,TRBJ2-7,-,-,TGTGCCAGTTCGGGCCGGGACTCCAATCTTTTCGAGCAGTACTTC,CASSGRDSNLFEQYF
TRBV7-9,TRBJ2-5,-,-,TGTGCCAGCAGCCTCGCAGCGGCGGAGACCCAGTACTTC,CASSLAAAETQYF
TRBV27,TRBJ1-5,-,-,TGTGCCAGCAGTCTCACGGGGGTGACCAATCAGCCCCAGCATTTT,CASSLTGVTNQPQHF
TRBV2,TRBJ2-7,-,-,TGTGCCAGCAGAGGTAACAGGGTTGGGCAGTACTTC,CASRGNRVGQYF
TRBV28,TRBJ2-4,-,-,TGTGCCAGCAGTCCGAAAAACATTCAGTACTTC,CASSPKNIQYF
TRBV20-1,TRBJ2-3,TRBD2,-,TGCAGTGCTAGAGATCCAATAGCGGGGCTGATGGTTGGCACAGATACGCAGTATTTT,CSARDPIAGLMVGTDTQYF
TRBV29-1,TRBJ2-3,-,-,TGCAGCGTTGAACTGGCTAGTTGGGGGACAGATACGCAGTATTTT,CSVELASWGTDTQYF
TRBV7-6,TRBJ1-2,-,-,TGTGCCAGCAGCTTAGAATCTGGCAGGTTCAGCGTGGGCTACACCTTC,CASSLESGRFSVGYTF
TRBV12-3/TRBV12-4,TRBJ2-7,-,-,TGTGCCAGCAGTTTAAGCCAGAGCTTTTACGAGCAGTACTTC,CASSLSQSFYEQYF
TRBV7-3,TRBJ2-3,TRBD1,-,TGTGCCAGCAGCCCACAGGGGTCCAGCACAGATACGCAGTATTTT,CASSPQGSSTDTQYF
TRBV6-6,TRBJ1-2,-,-,TGTGCCAGCAGTTACTCTATAGGGGGTAGCTATGGCTACACCTTC,CASSYSIGGSYGYTF
TRBV7-3,TRBJ1-1,-,-,TGTGCCAGCGGATGGGGATACGGCACTGAAGCTTTCTTT,CASGWGYGTEAFF
TRBV5-1,TRBJ2-3,TRBD1,-,TGCGCCAGCAGCTTGTCAGGGGGATCGCCAGATACGCAGTATTTT,CASSLSGGSPDTQYF
TRBV29-1,TRBJ2-3,-,once,TGCAGCGTTGAGCGAACAGGGGGGGGCACAGATACGCAGTATTTT,CSVERTGGGTDTQYF
TRBV5-4,TRBJ1-1,TRBD1,-,TGTGCCAGCAGCCTAGACAGGGGACGAGCTTTCTTT,CASSLDRGRAFF
TRBV19,TRBJ2-1,-,few,TGTGCCAGTAGTGGGCTGGTATCCTACAATGAGCAGTTCTTC,CASSGLVSYNEQFF
TRBV4-3,TRBJ1-3,-,-,TGCGCCAGCAGCCAAGACTGGACCCAGACGGGAAACACCATATATTTT,CASSQDWTQTGNTIYF
TRBV20-1,TRBJ1-2,-,-,TGCAGTGCAGCAGGGCCGGGGTCCAATAAGTATGGCTACACCTTC,CSAAGPGSNKYGYTF
TRBV5-4,TRBJ2-7,TRBD1,-,TGTGCCAGCAGCGGGGGGCCCTCCGGACAGGGAGTCGAGCAGTACTTC,CASSGGPSGQGVEQYF
TRBV4-1,TRBJ1-1,TRBD1,-,TGCGCCAGCAGCCCCGGACAGGGAGAAGCTTTCTTT,CASSPGQGEAFF
TRBV24-1,TRBJ2-2,TRBD2,-,TGTGCCACCAGTGATTTGTCGGGGGGGGCCATCACCGGGGAGCTGTTTTTT,CATSDLSGGAITGELFF
TRBV4-1,TRBJ2-1,-,-,TGCGCCAGCAGCCAAGATTTGGGGGCGCGTTACAATGAGCAGTTCTTC,CASSQDLGARYNEQFF
TRBV3-1,TRBJ2-3,-,once,TGTGCCAGCAGCCCCGTGGGGCGGGGCCTCACAGATACGCAGTATTTT,CASSPVGRGLTDTQYF
TRBV7-8,TRBJ1-1,TRBD1,-,TGTGCCAGCAGTAAAGAGCCAGGGGGCTTGAACACTGAAGCTTTCTTT,CASSKEPGGLNTEAFF
TRBV5-1,TRBJ1-6,-,-,TGCGCCAGCAGCTTAATGACAGACTTCGCATCACCCCTCCACTTT,CASSLMTDFASPLHF
TRBV19,TRBJ1-5,-,once,TGTGCCAGTAGTCCAGGGCTCGGGCAGCCCCAGCATTTT,CASSPGLGQPQHF
TRBV5-4,TRBJ2-5,TRBD2,few,TGTGCCAGCAGCCTCTACGTAGCGGGAGCAGAGACCCAGTACTTC,CASSLYVAGAETQYF
TRBV20-1,TRBJ2-3,-,-,TGCAGTGCTAGAGATCACGGGGGACAATACAAGCAGTATTTT,CSARDHGGQYKQYF
TRBV30,TRBJ2-2,TRBD2,-,TGTGCCTGGAGCACGGGAGGTCCCGGGGAGCTGTTTTTT,CAWSTGGPGELFF
TRBV2,TRBJ1-4,-,-,TGTGCCAGCAGTGACACAGGGAGGAAAGAAAAACTGTTTTTT,CASSDTGRKEKLFF
TRBV28,TRBJ1-1,TRBD1,-,TGTGCCAGCGGATCCCGATGGACAGGGTATACTGAAGCTTTCTTT,CASGSRWTGYTEAFF
TRBV7-9,TRBJ2-7,-,-,TGTGCCAGCAGCCCGGTGGGGGGGACAAAAAGCGAGGAGCAGTACTTC,CASSPVGGTKSEEQYF
TRBV13,TRBJ1-4,-,-,TGTGCCAGCTCGGCAGGCAGGGATGAAAAACTGTTTTTT,CASSAGRDEKLFF
TRBV20-1,TRBJ2-7,TRBD2,-,TGCAGTGCCATAGTTAGCGGGGTAGTCTACGAGCAGTACTTC,CSAIVSGVVYEQYF
TRBV18,TRBJ2-7,-,-,TGTGCCAGCTCACCCCCGGGGGGCGGCCCCTTTTGGTACGAGCAGTACTTC,CASSPPGGGPFWYEQYF
TRBV27,TRBJ1-3,-,-,TGTGCCAGCAGTTTACAAGGGGTGGGAAACACCATATATTTT,CASSLQGVGNTIYF
TRBV11-2,TRBJ1-2,-,-,TGTGCCAGCAGCTCTCAAGAGAACTATGGCTACACCTTC,CASSSQENYGYTF
TRBV27,TRBJ2-5,-,few,TGTGCCAGCAGTTTAGGCGAACAAGAGACCCAGTACTTC,CASSLGEQETQYF
TRBV20-1,TRBJ1-5,-,-,TGCAGTGCTAGAGAGGGGCAAGGAATTAGCAATCAGCCCCAGCATTTT,CSAREGQGISNQPQHF
TRBV7-9,TRBJ1-2,TRBD1,-,TGTGCCAGCAGCGCCGGGACAGGGGCTAACTATGGCTACACCTTC,CASSAGTGANYGYTF
TRBV27,TRBJ2-4,-,-,TGTGCCAGCAGTTCCCAGGGGAACATTCAGTACTTC,CASSSQGNIQYF
TRBV7-9,TRBJ2-7,TRBD2,-,TGTGCCAGCAGCCCCGGGAGGGGGACCGAGCAGTACTTC,CASSPGRGTEQYF
TRBV4-1,TRBJ2-2,-,-,TGCGCCAGCAGCCAAGATCGGGGCACCGGGGAGCTGTTTTTT,CASSQDRGTGELFF
TRBV25-1,TRBJ1-3,-,-,TGTGCCAGCAGTGGTGTCCGGGGAGGAGGAAACACCATATATTTT,CASSGVRGGGNTIYF
TRBV18,TRBJ2-5,TRBD1,-,TGTGCCAGCTCATCCCGCCCCGGGACAGCAGAGACCCAGTACTTC,CASSSRPGTAETQYF
TRBV15,TRBJ1-1,-,-,TGTGCCACCAGCAGAGAAACACCAGACAAATACACTGAAGCTTTCTTT,CATSRETPDKYTEAFF